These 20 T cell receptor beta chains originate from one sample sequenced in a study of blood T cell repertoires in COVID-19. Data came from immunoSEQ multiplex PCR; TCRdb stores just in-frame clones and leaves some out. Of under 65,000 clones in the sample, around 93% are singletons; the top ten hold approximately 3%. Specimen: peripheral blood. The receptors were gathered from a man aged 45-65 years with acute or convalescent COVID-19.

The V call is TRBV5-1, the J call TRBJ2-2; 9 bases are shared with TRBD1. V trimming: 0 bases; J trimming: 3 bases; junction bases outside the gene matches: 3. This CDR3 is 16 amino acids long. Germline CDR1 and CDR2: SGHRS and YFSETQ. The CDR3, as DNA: TGCGCCAGCAGCTTGGCGGACAGGGGCCACACCGGGGAGCTGTTTTTT. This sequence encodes CASSLADRGHTGELFF.

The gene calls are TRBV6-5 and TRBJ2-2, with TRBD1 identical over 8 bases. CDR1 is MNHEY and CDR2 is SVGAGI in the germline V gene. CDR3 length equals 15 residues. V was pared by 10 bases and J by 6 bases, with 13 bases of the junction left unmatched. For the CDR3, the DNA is TGTGCCACAAGGGGCAGGGGGCTCGGCGCCGGGGAGCTGTTTTTT. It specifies CATRGRGLGAGELFF.

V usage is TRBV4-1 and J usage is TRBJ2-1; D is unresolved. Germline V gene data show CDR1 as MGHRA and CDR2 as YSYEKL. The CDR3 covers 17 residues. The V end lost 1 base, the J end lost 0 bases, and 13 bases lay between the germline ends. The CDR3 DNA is TGCGCCAGCAGCCAAGGATCGCGGCAGAGCTCCTACAATGAGCAGTTCTTC. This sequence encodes CASSQGSRQSSYNEQFF.

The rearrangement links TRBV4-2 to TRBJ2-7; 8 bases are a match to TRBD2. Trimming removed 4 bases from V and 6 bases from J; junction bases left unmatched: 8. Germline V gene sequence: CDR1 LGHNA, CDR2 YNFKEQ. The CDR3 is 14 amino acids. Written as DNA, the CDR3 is TGTGCCAGCAGCCTCCCCGGGGGGGGAGGCGAGCAGTACTTC. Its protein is CASSLPGGGGEQYF.

The CDR3 loop is CASSLIDNQPQHF. For the CDR3, the DNA is TGTGCCAGCAGCTTAATAGACAATCAGCCCCAGCATTTT. The V and J genes are TRBV7-2 and TRBJ1-5; D gene ambiguous. Germline values: CDR1 SGHTA, CDR2 FQGNSA. CDR3 length: 13 amino acids. V was clipped by 2 bases and J by 3 bases, with 5 bases between them.

The CDR3 loop is CASSIGVDRNSPLHF. The CDR3 bases are TGTGCCAGTAGTATTGGCGTAGACAGGAATTCACCCCTCCACTTT. The chain employs TRBV19 and TRBJ1-6, with TRBD1 as a possible D gene (6 bases). Between the trimmed V and J ends, which lost 3 bases and 7 bases, there was a span of 13 bases. From germline, CDR1 is LNHDA and CDR2 SQIVND (reference sequence). The CDR3 runs 15 residues.

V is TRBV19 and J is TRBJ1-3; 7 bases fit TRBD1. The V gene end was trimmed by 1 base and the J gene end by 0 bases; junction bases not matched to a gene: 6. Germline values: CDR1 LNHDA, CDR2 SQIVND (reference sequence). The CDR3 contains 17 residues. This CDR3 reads CASSIGGGRRSGNTIYF. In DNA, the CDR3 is TGTGCCAGTAGTATAGGAGGGGGCCGTCGCTCTGGAAACACCATATATTTT.

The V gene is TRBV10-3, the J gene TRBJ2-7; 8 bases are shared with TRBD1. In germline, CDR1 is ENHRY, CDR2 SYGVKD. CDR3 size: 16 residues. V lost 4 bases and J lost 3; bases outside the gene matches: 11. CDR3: CAISGTDRGGDYEQYF. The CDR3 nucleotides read TGTGCCATCAGTGGGACCGACAGGGGTGGGGACTACGAGCAGTACTTC.

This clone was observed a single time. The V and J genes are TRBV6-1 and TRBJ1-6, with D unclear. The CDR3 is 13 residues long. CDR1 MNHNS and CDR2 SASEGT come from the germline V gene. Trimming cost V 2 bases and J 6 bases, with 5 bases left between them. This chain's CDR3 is CASSEYGNSPLHF. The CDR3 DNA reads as TGTGCCAGCAGTGAATACGGTAATTCACCCCTCCACTTT.

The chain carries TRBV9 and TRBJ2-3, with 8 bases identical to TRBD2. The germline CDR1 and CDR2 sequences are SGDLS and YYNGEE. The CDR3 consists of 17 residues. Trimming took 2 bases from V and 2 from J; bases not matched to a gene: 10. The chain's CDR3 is CASSVSIAGNPTDTQYF. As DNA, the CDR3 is TGTGCCAGCAGCGTGTCAATAGCGGGGAATCCCACAGATACGCAGTATTTT. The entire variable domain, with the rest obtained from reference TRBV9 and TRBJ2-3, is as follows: DSGVTQTPKHLITATGQRVTLRCSPRSGDLSVYWYQQSLDQGLQFLIQYYNGEERAKGNILERFSAQQFPDLHSELNLSSLELGDSALYFCASSVSIAGNPTDTQYFGPGTRLTVL.

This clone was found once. The CDR3 loop reads CASSLGWGGDRGNQPQHF. The CDR3 region has the DNA TGTGCCAGCAGCTTAGGTTGGGGGGGGGATAGAGGCAATCAGCCCCAGCATTTT. This chain uses TRBV7-2 with TRBJ1-5; perhaps TRBD1 as D (5 bases). The V end lost 1 base, the J end lost 2 bases, and 18 bases lay between the germline ends. The CDR3 is 18 residues long. In germline, CDR1 is SGHTA, CDR2 FQGNSA.

CDR3 loop: CAWIRGRATDYTF. The CDR3 DNA reads TGTGCCTGGATTAGGGGCAGAGCGACTGACTACACCTTC. V and J are TRBV30 and TRBJ1-2; tentatively, D is TRBD1 (5 bases). The length of the CDR3 is 13 residues. Germline V gene data show CDR1 as GTSNPN and CDR2 as SVGIG (reference sequence). The V end lost 4 bases, the J end lost 10 bases, and 19 bases lay between the germline ends.

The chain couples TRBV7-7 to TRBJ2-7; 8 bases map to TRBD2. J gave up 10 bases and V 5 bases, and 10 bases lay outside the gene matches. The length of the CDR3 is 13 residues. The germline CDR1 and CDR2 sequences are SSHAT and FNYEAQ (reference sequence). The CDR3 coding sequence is TGTGCCAGCAGCCCAGGGGTAGCGGGGCGCCAGTACTTC. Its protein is CASSPGVAGRQYF.

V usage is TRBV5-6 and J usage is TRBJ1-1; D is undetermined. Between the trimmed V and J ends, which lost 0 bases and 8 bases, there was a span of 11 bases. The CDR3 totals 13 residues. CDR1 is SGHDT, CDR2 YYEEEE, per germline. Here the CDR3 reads CASSLAGLSEAFF. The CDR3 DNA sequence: TGTGCCAGCAGCTTGGCCGGGTTGTCAGAAGCTTTCTTT.

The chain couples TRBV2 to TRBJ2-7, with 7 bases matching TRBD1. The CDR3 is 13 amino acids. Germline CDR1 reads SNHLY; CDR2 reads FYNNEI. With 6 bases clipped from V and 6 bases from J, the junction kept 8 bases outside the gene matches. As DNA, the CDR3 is TGTGCCAGCAGAAGGACAGGCGTGGGCGAGCAGTACTTC. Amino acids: CASRRTGVGEQYF.

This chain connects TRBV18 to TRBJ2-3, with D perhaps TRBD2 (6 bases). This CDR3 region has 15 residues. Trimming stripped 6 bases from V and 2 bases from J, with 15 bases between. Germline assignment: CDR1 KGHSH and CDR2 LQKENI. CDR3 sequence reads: CASSLSSDYTDTQYF. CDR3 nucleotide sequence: TGTGCCAGCTCCCTTTCTAGCGACTACACAGATACGCAGTATTTT.

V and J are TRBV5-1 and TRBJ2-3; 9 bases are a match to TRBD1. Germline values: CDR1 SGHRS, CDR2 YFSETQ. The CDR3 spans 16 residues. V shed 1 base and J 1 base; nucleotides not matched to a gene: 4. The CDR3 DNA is TGCGCCAGCAGCTTGACGACAGGGGGAGGCACAGATACGCAGTATTTT. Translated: CASSLTTGGGTDTQYF.

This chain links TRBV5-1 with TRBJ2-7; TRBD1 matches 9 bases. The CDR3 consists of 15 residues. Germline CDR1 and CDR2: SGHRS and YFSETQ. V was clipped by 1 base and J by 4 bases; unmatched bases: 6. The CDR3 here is CASSLLETGGYEQYF. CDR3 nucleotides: TGCGCCAGCAGCTTGTTGGAGACAGGGGGATACGAGCAGTACTTC.

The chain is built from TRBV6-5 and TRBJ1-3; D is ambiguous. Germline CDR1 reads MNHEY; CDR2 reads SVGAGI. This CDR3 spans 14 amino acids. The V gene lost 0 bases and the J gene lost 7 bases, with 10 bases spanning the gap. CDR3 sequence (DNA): TGTGCCAGCAGTTACTCGACTTTGGAGAACACCATATATTTT. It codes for CASSYSTLENTIYF.

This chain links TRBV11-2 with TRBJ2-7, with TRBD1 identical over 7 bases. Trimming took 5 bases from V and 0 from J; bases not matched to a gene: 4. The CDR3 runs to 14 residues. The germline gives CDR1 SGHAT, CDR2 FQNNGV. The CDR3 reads CASSQWDSSYEQYF. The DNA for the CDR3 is TGTGCCAGCAGCCAGTGGGACAGCTCCTACGAGCAGTACTTC.